These 2 T cell receptor beta chains originate from one sample sequenced in a study of Ad26.COV2.S vaccination and SARS-CoV-2 variants. Only in-frame clones appear in the TCRdb table, and some are missing; sequencing was by immunoSEQ multiplex PCR. The sample lists about 350,000 clones, roughly 90% seen once, with about 11% in the top ten. The treatment was: roughly 20 received Ad26.COV2.S at low or high dose, single or two shots; about five received placebo; per-sample allocation not given. All samples were drawn on day 63, counting from the first vaccine or placebo injection. Sequences were derived from peripheral blood, sampled in a trial of Ad26.COV2.S vaccine versus placebo. Source of these receptors: a person aged 18-65 years who received the Ad26.COV2.S COVID-19 vaccine or a placebo.

The chain is built from TRBV19 and TRBJ2-6; 7 bases agree with TRBD1. The CDR3 spans 16 residues. V lost 7 bases, J lost 0 bases, and 6 bases stayed unmatched. In germline, CDR1 is LNHDA, CDR2 SQIVND (reference sequence). The CDR3: CASNGQDSSGANVLTF. For the CDR3, the DNA is TGTGCCAGTAACGGACAGGATAGCTCTGGGGCCAACGTCCTGACTTTC.

The rearrangement uses TRBV2 and TRBJ1-5; no firm D call. Trimming removed 3 bases at V and 6 bases at J, with 12 bases between. The germline gives CDR1 SNHLY, CDR2 FYNNEI. The CDR3 loop spans 14 amino acids. CDR3 protein: CASSDLGLSQPQHF. In DNA form, the CDR3 reads TGTGCCAGCAGTGACCTGGGTCTTAGTCAGCCCCAGCATTTT.